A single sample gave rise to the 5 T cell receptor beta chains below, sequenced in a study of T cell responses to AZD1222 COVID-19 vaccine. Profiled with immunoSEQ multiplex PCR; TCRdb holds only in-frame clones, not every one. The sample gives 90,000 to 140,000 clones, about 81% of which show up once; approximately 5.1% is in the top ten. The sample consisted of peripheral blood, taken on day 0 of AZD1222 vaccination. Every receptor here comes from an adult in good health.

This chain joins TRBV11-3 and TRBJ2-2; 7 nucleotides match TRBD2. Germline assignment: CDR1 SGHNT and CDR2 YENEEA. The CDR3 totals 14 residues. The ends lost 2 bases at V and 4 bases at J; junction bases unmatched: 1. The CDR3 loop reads CASSLQRGTGELFF. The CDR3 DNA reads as TGTGCCAGCAGCTTACAGCGGGGCACCGGGGAGCTGTTTTTT. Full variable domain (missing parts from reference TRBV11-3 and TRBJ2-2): EAGVVQSPRYKIIEKKQPVAFWCNPISGHNTLYWYLQNLGQGPELLIRYENEEAVDDSQLPKDRFSAERLKGVDSTLKIQPAELGDSAVYLCASSLQRGTGELFFGEGSRLTVL.

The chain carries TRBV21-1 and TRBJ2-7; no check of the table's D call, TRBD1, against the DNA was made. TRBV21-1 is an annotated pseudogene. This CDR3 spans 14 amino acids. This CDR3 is CASSRRTGEDEQYF. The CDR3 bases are TGTGCCAGCAGCAGGCGGACAGGGGAGGACGAGCAGTACTTC.

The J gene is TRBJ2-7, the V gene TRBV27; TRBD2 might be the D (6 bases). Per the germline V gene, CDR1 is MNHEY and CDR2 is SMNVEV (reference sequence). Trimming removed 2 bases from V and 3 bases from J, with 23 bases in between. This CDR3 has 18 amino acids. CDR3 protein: CASSLAWAGRTYYYEQYF. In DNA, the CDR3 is TGTGCCAGCAGTTTAGCTTGGGCGGGGAGGACGTACTACTACGAGCAGTACTTC.

As DNA, the CDR3 is TGCGCCAGCAGCCAAGATGGTGCAGGGGCCTACACCTTC. Translation gives CASSQDGAGAYTF. V is TRBV4-3 and J is TRBJ1-2; tentatively, D is TRBD1 (6 bases). This CDR3 has 13 amino acids. Germline CDR1 is LGHNA and CDR2 is YSLEER. With 0 bases removed from V and 10 bases from J, the gap between germline ends came to 12 bases.

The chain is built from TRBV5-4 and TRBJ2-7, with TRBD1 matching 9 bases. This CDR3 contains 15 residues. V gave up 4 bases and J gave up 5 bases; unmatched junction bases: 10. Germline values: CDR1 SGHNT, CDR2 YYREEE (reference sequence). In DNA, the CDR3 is TGTGCCAGCAGCCACCCAGACAGGGGGTTTAACGAGCAGTACTTC. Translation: CASSHPDRGFNEQYF.